The 14 T cell receptor beta chains listed next were all sequenced from one sample in a study of OX40 agonist ivuxolimab in advanced cancers. Method: immunoSEQ multiplex PCR; TCRdb's copy keeps in-frame clones and lacks some. Seen here are around 20,000 clones, under 85% observed once, and the top ten hold under 9.5%. The input for sequencing was CD4+ or CD8+ T cells sorted from blood, taken in a trial of the OX40 agonist ivuxolimab. These receptors all stem from an adult with an advanced solid tumor such as melanoma, head and neck, liver or kidney cancer.

CDR3 region: CASSFGTGEYTIYF. The CDR3 bases are TGTGCCAGCAGCTTTGGTACGGGGGAATACACCATATATTTT. V gene TRBV5-5 combines with J gene TRBJ1-3; D is possibly TRBD1 (5 bases). Germline V gene lookup returns CDR1 SGHKS and CDR2 YYEKEE (reference sequence). V gave up 2 bases and J gave up 8 bases, with 14 bases separating them. The CDR3 length is 14 residues.

The chain employs TRBV2 and TRBJ2-7; tentative D call: TRBD1 (5 bases). With 3 bases removed from V and 0 bases from J, the gap between germline ends came to 12 bases. Germline V gene data show CDR1 as SNHLY and CDR2 as FYNNEI. The CDR3 runs 15 residues. CDR3 bases: TGTGCCAGCAGTGAGACAGAAGTCGGCTCCTACGAGCAGTACTTC. It codes for CASSETEVGSYEQYF. Filled out from reference TRBV2 and TRBJ2-7, the complete variable domain reads EPEVTQTPSHQVTQMGQEVILRCVPISNHLYFYWYRQILGQKVEFLVSFYNNEISEKSEIFDDQFSVERPDGSNFTLKIRSTKLEDSAMYFCASSETEVGSYEQYFGPGTRLTVT.

This chain connects TRBV11-2 to TRBJ2-7, with 8 bases lining up with TRBD2. This CDR3 is 14 amino acids long. The trim removed 1 base at V and 7 bases at J, leaving 6 bases unmatched. Germline loops: CDR1 SGHAT, CDR2 FQNNGV. As DNA, the CDR3 is TGTGCCAGCAGCTTAGGTGGCGGGACTAGGGAGCAGTACTTC. Translation: CASSLGGGTREQYF.

The genes are TRBV5-6 and TRBJ2-3, with 9 bases fitting TRBD2. This CDR3 is 16 amino acids long. CDR1 and CDR2 (germline): SGHDT, YYEEEE. The V segment lost 0 bases and the J segment 2 bases; nucleotides outside the gene matches: 4. The DNA for the CDR3 is TGTGCCAGCAGCTTGGCCCGACTAGCGGACACAGATACGCAGTATTTT. It translates to CASSLARLADTDTQYF.

The V call is TRBV4-3, the J call TRBJ1-1, with 7 bases lining up with TRBD1. This CDR3 spans 16 amino acids. Trimming at V came to 2 bases and at J to 2 bases, leaving 8 bases not matched to a gene. CDR1 and CDR2 from the germline V gene are LGHNA and YSLEER. Here the CDR3 reads CASSQFTGVFNTEAFF. The CDR3 region has the DNA TGCGCCAGCAGCCAATTCACAGGGGTTTTCAACACTGAAGCTTTCTTT.

J is TRBJ2-1 and V is TRBV7-9; D is tentatively TRBD1 or TRBD2 (5 bases each). Trimming took 2 bases from V and 0 from J, leaving 8 bases between them. The CDR3 is 15 amino acids. CDR1 SEHNR and CDR2 FQNEAQ come from the germline V gene (reference sequence). The CDR3: CASSLSGSSYNEQFF. The CDR3 DNA reads as TGTGCCAGCAGCTTATCAGGGAGCTCCTACAATGAGCAGTTCTTC.

This chain joins TRBV4-1 and TRBJ2-7; TRBD1 agrees at 9 bases. The germline gives CDR1 MGHRA, CDR2 YSYEKL. This CDR3 is 15 amino acids long. J gave up 3 bases and V 3 bases, and 6 bases lay outside the gene matches. CDR3 amino acids: CASSQGPGQGYEQYF. The DNA of the CDR3 is TGCGCCAGCAGCCAGGGTCCGGGACAGGGCTACGAGCAGTACTTC.

The chain uses TRBV29-1 and TRBJ2-7; TRBD2 matches at 7 bases. Germline V lookup: CDR1 SQVTM, CDR2 ANQGSEA. The CDR3 runs to 13 residues. Germline trimming cut 7 bases from V and 5 bases from J; bases unmatched to any gene: 11. The CDR3 DNA follows: TGCAGCGCACGTGGGGGGGTAATTAACGAGCAGTACTTC. It is translated as CSARGGVINEQYF.

This clone was found a few times. J is TRBJ1-5 and V is TRBV9; D remains unclear. Germline-derived CDR1 and CDR2 are SGDLS and YYNGEE. The CDR3 contains 14 residues. Trimming shortened V by 0 bases and J by 0 bases, and 4 bases separated the two germline ends. The CDR3: CASSVDSSNQPQHF. The CDR3 DNA follows: TGTGCCAGCAGCGTAGACAGTAGCAATCAGCCCCAGCATTTT.

The chain links TRBV27 to TRBJ1-5; D is perhaps TRBD1 (5 bases). Germline V gene sequence: CDR1 MNHEY, CDR2 SMNVEV (reference sequence). Trimming took 11 bases from V and 6 from J, leaving 14 bases between them. The CDR3 extends over 12 amino acids. The CDR3 DNA follows: TGTGCCGCAGGAGCCCAGGGTCAGCCCCAGCATTTT. Amino acids: CAAGAQGQPQHF.

The genes are TRBV14 and TRBJ1-6; 7 bases match TRBD1. CDR3 size: 15 residues. V lost 4 bases and J lost 7; bases outside the gene matches: 7. Germline V gene sequence: CDR1 SGHDN, CDR2 FVKESK. The CDR3 DNA is TGTGCCAGCAGCCCTCGACAGGGTGGCAATTCACCCCTCCACTTT. Translating gives CASSPRQGGNSPLHF.

The CDR3 sequence: CASSLVGTENTEAFF. The CDR3, as DNA: TGTGCCAGCAGCTTGGTGGGGACAGAGAACACTGAAGCTTTCTTT. This chain joins TRBV5-5 and TRBJ1-1; 7 nucleotides match TRBD1. J was trimmed by 1 base and V by 0 bases; bases with no gene match: 3. The germline gives CDR1 SGHKS, CDR2 YYEKEE (reference sequence). The CDR3 runs 15 residues. Drawing the rest from reference TRBV5-5 and TRBJ1-1, the complete variable domain is DAGVTQSPTHLIKTRGQQVTLRCSPISGHKSVSWYQQVLGQGPQFIFQYYEKEERGRGNFPDRFSARQFPNYSSELNVNALLLGDSALYLCASSLVGTENTEAFFGQGTRLTVV.

The chain uses TRBV18 and TRBJ2-3; no clear D. The germline gives CDR1 KGHSH, CDR2 LQKENI. The CDR3 has 15 residues. Trimming stripped 0 bases from V and 1 base from J, with 8 bases between. Here the CDR3 DNA reads TGTGCCAGCTCACCACCGATTACAGGCACAGATACGCAGTATTTT. Its translation is CASSPPITGTDTQYF.

V and J are TRBV18 and TRBJ2-2, with 7 bases matching TRBD1. The germline gives CDR1 KGHSH, CDR2 LQKENI. The ends lost 3 bases at V and 1 base at J; junction bases unmatched: 8. The CDR3 has 17 residues. CDR3 sequence reads: CASSPVGTDRNTGELFF. The CDR3 DNA reads TGTGCCAGCTCACCGGTCGGGACAGACAGGAACACCGGGGAGCTGTTTTTT.